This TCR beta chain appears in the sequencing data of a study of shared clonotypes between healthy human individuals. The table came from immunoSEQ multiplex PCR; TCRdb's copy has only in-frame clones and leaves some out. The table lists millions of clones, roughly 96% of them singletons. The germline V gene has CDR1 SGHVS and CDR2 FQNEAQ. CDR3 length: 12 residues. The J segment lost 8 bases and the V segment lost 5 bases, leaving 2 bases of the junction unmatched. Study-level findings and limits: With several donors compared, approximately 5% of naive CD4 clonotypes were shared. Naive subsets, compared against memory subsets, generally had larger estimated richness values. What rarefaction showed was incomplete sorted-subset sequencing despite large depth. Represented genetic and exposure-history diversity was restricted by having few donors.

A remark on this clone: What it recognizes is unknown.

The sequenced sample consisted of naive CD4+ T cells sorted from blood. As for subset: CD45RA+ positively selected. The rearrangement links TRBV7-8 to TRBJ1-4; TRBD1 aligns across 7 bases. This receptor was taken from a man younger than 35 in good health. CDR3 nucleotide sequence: TGTGCCAGCAGCCGACAGGGAGAAAAACTGTTTTTT. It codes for CASSRQGEKLFF.